Shown below are 21 T cell receptor beta chains from a single sample sequenced in a study of cytomegalovirus exposure and HLA in healthy donors. The study ran its PCR with 60 Vbeta and 13 Jbeta primers. Some clones are missing from TCRdb's copy, which holds only in-frame ones; the method was immunoSEQ multiplex PCR. The table includes 60,000 to 70,000 clones, 55% to 75% detected once. Source material: PBMCs. The receptors originated from a man aged 35 to 55 in good health and CMV-seropositive.

The V gene is TRBV6-4, the J gene TRBJ2-2; the match to TRBD2 covers 14 bases. The CDR3 extends over 17 amino acids. V was pared by 0 bases and J by 4 bases, with 1 base of the junction left unmatched. CDR1 is MRHNA and CDR2 is SNTAGT in the germline V gene. CDR3 coding DNA: TGTGCCAGCAGTGACTCGGGACTAGCGGGGGTCACCGGGGAGCTGTTTTTT. Translating it yields CASSDSGLAGVTGELFF.

There are a few counts of this clone. The chain carries TRBV7-3 and TRBJ2-5; 11 bases align to TRBD1. This CDR3 has 16 residues. Germline V gene data show CDR1 as SGHTA and CDR2 as FQGTGA. V was clipped by 2 bases and J by 5 bases; unmatched bases: 7. CDR3 region: CASSLGGQGGRETQYF. Written as DNA, the CDR3 is TGTGCCAGCAGCTTAGGGGGACAGGGGGGACGGGAGACCCAGTACTTC.

The V gene is TRBV6-1, the J gene TRBJ1-2, with TRBD1 identical over 8 bases. Germline V gives CDR1 MNHNS, CDR2 SASEGT. The CDR3 contains 15 residues. V lost 5 bases and J lost 3; bases outside the gene matches: 8. CDR3 sequence reads: CASSIRQGADYGYTF. CDR3 nucleotides: TGTGCCAGCAGTATACGGCAGGGGGCTGACTATGGCTACACCTTC.

The CDR3 DNA reads TGTGCCAGCAGTTACGGGTCGGGACTCCAAGAGACCCAGTACTTC. Residues: CASSYGSGLQETQYF. J is TRBJ2-5 and V is TRBV6-5; D may be TRBD2 (6 bases). The CDR3 has 15 residues. Between the trimmed V and J ends, which lost 2 bases and 1 base, there was a span of 11 bases. Germline V gene data show CDR1 as MNHEY and CDR2 as SVGAGI.

This clone was picked up one time. Within the sample, other DNA sequences also encode this same CDR3. The V gene is TRBV27, the J gene TRBJ2-7; 12 nucleotides agree with TRBD2. Germline CDR1 is MNHEY and CDR2 is SMNVEV (reference sequence). Trimming cost V 6 bases and J 5 bases; bases outside gene matches: 2. The CDR3 is 13 amino acids. CDR3 sequence: CASRLAGGNEQYF. The DNA of the CDR3 is TGTGCCAGCAGGCTAGCGGGAGGGAACGAGCAGTACTTC.

V is TRBV6-5 and J is TRBJ2-3; D gene uncertain. V lost 7 bases to trimming and J lost 4 bases, with 12 bases between them. The germline V gene encodes CDR1 MNHEY and CDR2 SVGAGI. CDR3 size: 13 residues. The DNA of the CDR3 is TGTGCCAGCACTCCTCCTGAGTCAGATACGCAGTATTTT. This translates into CASTPPESDTQYF.

The CDR3 loop is CAISEGGYGYTF. The CDR3 nucleotides are TGTGCCATCAGTGAAGGGGGTTATGGCTACACCTTC. This rearrangement joins TRBV10-3 to TRBJ1-2; D is possibly TRBD1 (6 bases). Germline V CDR1 and CDR2: ENHRY, SYGVKD. Between the trimmed V and J ends, which lost 3 bases and 5 bases, there was a span of 7 bases. The CDR3 is 12 residues long.

The rearrangement joins TRBV4-2 to TRBJ2-4; 8 bases are a match to TRBD2. This CDR3 contains 19 residues. Germline CDR1 is LGHNA and CDR2 is YNFKEQ. The trim removed 0 bases at V and 0 bases at J, leaving 10 bases unmatched. The CDR3 DNA reads TGTGCCAGCAGCCAAGATCCAGCGGGAGTAAACTCAGCCAAAAACATTCAGTACTTC. Translation: CASSQDPAGVNSAKNIQYF.

The V and J genes are TRBV5-4 and TRBJ2-1; 8 nucleotides match TRBD2. The CDR3 totals 15 residues. The V and J ends lost 4 bases and 4 bases, in that order; junction bases with no gene match: 7. CDR1 and CDR2 from the germline V gene are SGHNT and YYREEE (reference sequence). The CDR3 DNA reads TGTGCCAGCAGCCCGGGACTAGTTGCGTACAATGAGCAGTTCTTC. This sequence encodes CASSPGLVAYNEQFF.

V is TRBV11-2 and J is TRBJ2-7; D not resolved. Trimming removed 5 bases at V and 11 bases at J, with 16 bases between. This CDR3 has 12 residues. CDR1 is SGHAT and CDR2 is FQNNGV in the germline V gene. CDR3 sequence reads: CASSPRAASEYF. CDR3 sequence (DNA): TGTGCCAGCAGCCCGCGTGCCGCTTCGGAGTACTTC.

The chain employs TRBV18 and TRBJ1-1, with TRBD1 matching 8 bases. The J segment lost 7 bases and the V segment lost 2 bases, leaving 3 bases of the junction unmatched. Germline-derived CDR1 and CDR2 are KGHSH and LQKENI. The CDR3 contains 13 residues. The CDR3 coding sequence is TGTGCCAGCTCACCAACAGGGGGATTTGAAGCTTTCTTT. Protein product: CASSPTGGFEAFF. Supplemented by reference TRBV18 and TRBJ1-1, the full variable domain reads NAGVMQNPRHLVRRRGQEARLRCSPMKGHSHVYWYRQLPEEGLKFMVYLQKENIIDESGMPKERFSAEFPKEGPSILRIQQVVRGDSAAYFCASSPTGGFEAFFGQGTRLTVV.

This clone was seen only a few times. The V gene is TRBV5-5, the J gene TRBJ2-1, with 8 bases fitting TRBD1. Per germline, CDR1 SGHKS and CDR2 YYEKEE (reference sequence). This CDR3 contains 14 residues. V was clipped by 4 bases and J by 6 bases; unmatched bases: 6. CDR3 amino acids: CASSLRGQVNEQFF. CDR3 coding DNA: TGTGCCAGCAGCCTGAGGGGACAGGTCAATGAGCAGTTCTTC.

The chain recombines TRBV19 with TRBJ1-5, with D perhaps matching TRBD1 (5 bases). V shed 3 bases and J shed 5 bases, with 14 bases lying between them. Per germline, CDR1 LNHDA and CDR2 SQIVND (reference sequence). This CDR3 contains 15 residues. The CDR3 here is CASSMVGQGDQPQHF. CDR3 in DNA: TGTGCCAGTAGTATGGTGGGTCAGGGTGATCAGCCCCAGCATTTT. The full variable domain, its missing parts supplied by reference TRBV19 and TRBJ1-5, is DGGITQSPKYLFRKEGQNVTLSCEQNLNHDAMYWYRQDPGQGLRLIYYSQIVNDFQKGDIAEGYSVSREKKESFPLTVTSAQKNPTAFYLCASSMVGQGDQPQHFGDGTRLSIL.

The table lists this clone with a count of one. V and J are TRBV27 and TRBJ1-1; D is unclear. Germline V gene sequence: CDR1 MNHEY, CDR2 SMNVEV (reference sequence). V was cut by 4 bases and J by 3 bases, with 9 bases left in between. The CDR3 consists of 13 residues. DNA for the CDR3: TGTGCCAGCAGTTCCCGGTATTACACTGAAGCTTTCTTT. It yields the protein CASSSRYYTEAFF.

This rearrangement joins TRBV18 to TRBJ1-5; 8 bases map to TRBD1. Germline values: CDR1 KGHSH, CDR2 LQKENI. The CDR3 consists of 15 residues. V lost 2 bases to trimming and J lost 6 bases; unmatched junction nucleotides: 6. In DNA form, the CDR3 reads TGTGCCAGCTCACCAGGTAAAGGGACAGGTCAGCCCCAGCATTTT. It codes for CASSPGKGTGQPQHF.

This clone was detected a few times. The chain is built from TRBV6-6 and TRBJ1-5; 8 bases fit TRBD1. Germline lookup yields CDR1 MNHNY and CDR2 SVGAGI (reference sequence). The CDR3 sequence is 14 residues long. After removal of 5 bases from V and 3 bases from J, the junction contained 3 bases not matched to a gene. CDR3 nucleotides: TGTGCCAGCAGTGCGACAGGGGCCAATCAGCCCCAGCATTTT. It specifies CASSATGANQPQHF.

The table lists this clone with a few counts. The gene calls are TRBV25-1 and TRBJ1-2, with a tentative D call TRBD1 (5 bases). Deletions cut 1 base from V and 8 bases from J, with 17 bases between. The CDR3 extends over 15 amino acids. Germline CDR1 is MGHDK and CDR2 is SYGVNS. The chain's CDR3 is CASSESVGVEFGYTF. Here the CDR3 DNA reads TGTGCCAGCAGTGAATCGGTAGGGGTTGAGTTCGGCTACACCTTC.

Note on this clone: At one end the junction does not follow the germline gene, possibly because of a read error. This chain links TRBV7-9 with TRBJ2-7; 10 nucleotides line up with TRBD2. This CDR3 spans 16 amino acids. Germline values: CDR1 SEHNR, CDR2 FQNEAQ (reference sequence). CDR3 in amino acids: CSSSPATSGPFYEQYF. The CDR3 DNA reads as TGTTCCAGCAGCCCCGCGACTAGCGGGCCATTTTACGAGCAGTACTTC.

The J gene is TRBJ2-7, the V gene TRBV29-1; the D gene is possibly TRBD1 (5 bases). V gave up 3 bases and J gave up 7 bases, with 16 bases separating them. The germline gives CDR1 SQVTM, CDR2 ANQGSEA. The CDR3 runs to 13 residues. The CDR3 is CSVDQGVPTEQYF. The CDR3 nucleotides read TGCAGCGTTGACCAGGGCGTACCTACAGAGCAGTACTTC.

As to this clone: Other nucleotide sequences from this sample produce the same CDR3. The chain employs TRBV6-1 and TRBJ2-7; D may be TRBD1 (6 bases). V dropped 1 base and J dropped 0 bases, with 10 bases sitting between them. Germline values: CDR1 MNHNS, CDR2 SASEGT. The CDR3 contains 15 residues. CDR3 DNA sequence: TGTGCCAGCAGTGAAGTACAGGGCAGCTCCTACGAGCAGTACTTC. Protein product: CASSEVQGSSYEQYF.

The V and J genes are TRBV13 and TRBJ2-3; D is unresolved. CDR1 PRHDT and CDR2 FYEKMQ come from the germline V gene (reference sequence). Deletions cut 4 bases from V and 0 bases from J, with 14 bases between. CDR3 length equals 16 residues. This CDR3 is CASSSRFGASTDTQYF. The CDR3 bases are TGTGCCAGCAGCTCCCGGTTCGGTGCTAGCACAGATACGCAGTATTTT.